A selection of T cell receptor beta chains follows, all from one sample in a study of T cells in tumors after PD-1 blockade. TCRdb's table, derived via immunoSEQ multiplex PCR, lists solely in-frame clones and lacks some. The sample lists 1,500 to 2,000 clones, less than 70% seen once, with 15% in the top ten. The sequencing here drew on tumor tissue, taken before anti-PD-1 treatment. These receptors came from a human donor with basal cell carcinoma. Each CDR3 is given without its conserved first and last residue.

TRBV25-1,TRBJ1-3,ASSEYSTSGNTIY
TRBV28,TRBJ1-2,ASTRGGGGGGYT
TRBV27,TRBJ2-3,ASSFKPPYGTSTDTQY
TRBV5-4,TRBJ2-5,ASSRVGAETQY
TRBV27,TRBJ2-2,ASSLSLSIGAGELF
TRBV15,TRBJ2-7,ATSRDQGAEQY
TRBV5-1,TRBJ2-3,ASSLVNTQY
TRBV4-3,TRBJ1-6,ASSQDVQGWGSPLH
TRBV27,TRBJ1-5,ASRDSQNQPQH
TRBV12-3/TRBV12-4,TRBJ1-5,ASSLVLGAQH
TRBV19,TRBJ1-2,ASSPSPGAQGGYT
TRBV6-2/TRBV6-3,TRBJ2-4,ASSRTPSGGGTLAKNIQY
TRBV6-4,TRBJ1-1,ASRQTGDDTEAF
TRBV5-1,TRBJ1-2,ASSTGLTANYGYT
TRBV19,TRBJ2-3,ASSLSRASTDTQY
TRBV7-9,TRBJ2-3,ASRAGTDTQY